A selection of T cell receptor beta chains follows, all from one sample in a study of graft-versus-host responses after intestinal transplantation. No antigens are known for them. Assay used: immunoSEQ multiplex PCR; TCRdb lists only in-frame clones, some missing. The sample has about 39,000 clones; roughly 93% are singletons. Sample: unstimulated CD8+ T cells sorted from spleen or lymph node cells, taken before transplant. All receptors come from a human donor who was the organ donor for an intestinal transplant. CDR3s include the opening cysteine and the closing phenylalanine or tryptophan. The D gene is left open where the match is weak. Size tells how often a clone was seen (once, few, many) or the class of an expanded clone, and some rows leave it out.

TRBJ2-7 | NA | TRBD1 | TRBV27 | TGTGCCAGCAGTTTAGGGACAGGGGGCGCCGAGCAGTACTTC | CASSLGTGGAEQYF
TRBJ1-1 | NA | NA | TRBV5-8 | TGTGCCAGCAGCTCAGACCCCACCGTGTGGGTGAACACTGAAGCTTTCTTT | CASSSDPTVWVNTEAFF
TRBJ1-5 | NA | TRBD1 | TRBV19 | TGTGCCAGTAGTAAAACAGGGGCTTTCAATCAGCCCCAGCATTTT | CASSKTGAFNQPQHF
TRBJ2-2 | NA | NA | TRBV7-2 | TGTGCCAGCAGCTTAGCGCTCGGGGAGCTGTTTTTT | CASSLALGELFF
TRBJ2-5 | NA | NA | TRBV4-2 | TGTGCCAGCAGCCCGGGAGGGGGCTTCCAAGAGACCCAGTACTTC | CASSPGGGFQETQYF
TRBJ1-5 | NA | TRBD1 | TRBV7-9 | TGTGCCAACAGCTTACCTGGACAGGTTAGCAATCAGCCCCAGCATTTT | CANSLPGQVSNQPQHF
TRBJ2-7 | few | NA | TRBV7-9 | TGTGCCAGCAGCTCACCGGACAGAAACTACGAGCAGTACTTC | CASSSPDRNYEQYF
TRBJ1-1 | NA | NA | TRBV4-3 | TGCGCCAGCAGCCAAGATGTCGGCAGAGATGAAGCTTTCTTT | CASSQDVGRDEAFF
TRBJ2-7 | NA | TRBD2 | TRBV13 | TGTGCCAGCAGCTTATGGAAGGAGGGAGGGGACGGAGCCTACGAGCAGTACTTC | CASSLWKEGGDGAYEQYF
TRBJ2-5 | NA | NA | TRBV4-1 | TGCGCCAGCAGCCCACTTCTAGGGGGACAAGAGACCCAGTACTTC | CASSPLLGGQETQYF
TRBJ2-1 | NA | TRBD2 | TRBV9 | TGTGCCAGCCTTAGCGGGACGGATAATGAGCAGTTCTTC | CASLSGTDNEQFF
TRBJ2-5 | NA | NA | TRBV27 | TGTGCCAGCAGTTTCGGCGCGACCCAGTACTTC | CASSFGATQYF
TRBJ2-1 | NA | NA | TRBV4-2 | TGTGCCAGCAGCCCTGGGGGACTCCATGAGCAGTTCTTC | CASSPGGLHEQFF
TRBJ2-5 | NA | TRBD2 | TRBV27 | TGTGCCAGCAGTCCACTAGCGCCGAAAGAGACCCAGTACTTC | CASSPLAPKETQYF
TRBJ1-2 | NA | NA | TRBV5-6 | TGTGCCAGCAGCTCTCCCATCAACGACAGACCTAACTATGGCTACACCTTC | CASSSPINDRPNYGYTF
TRBJ2-1 | NA | NA | TRBV5-1 | TGCGCCAGCAGCTTGAACGTCAATGAGCAGTTCTTC | CASSLNVNEQFF
TRBJ2-3 | NA | TRBD2 | TRBV6-1 | TGTGCCAGCAGTGAGGTAGCGGGGGCCGGAGATACGCAGTATTTT | CASSEVAGAGDTQYF
TRBJ2-7 | NA | NA | TRBV5-1 | TGCGCCAGCAGCTTACGGGGCCCCCTTAGAGAGCAGTACTTC | CASSLRGPLREQYF
TRBJ2-3 | NA | NA | TRBV5-1 | TGCGCCAGCCAGCAGGAGACTATCAGAGATACGCAGTATTTT | CASQQETIRDTQYF
TRBJ2-3 | NA | TRBD2 | TRBV4-2 | TGTGCCAGCAGCTCCCAGGTCGGGCGGGAGCTCTACACAGATACGCAGTATTTT | CASSSQVGRELYTDTQYF
TRBJ2-3 | NA | TRBD2 | TRBV12-5 | TGTGCTAGTGGCTCCGGGACTAGCGGGAGGGTGACAGATACGCAGTATTTT | CASGSGTSGRVTDTQYF
TRBJ2-1 | NA | TRBD2 | TRBV7-9 | TGTGCCAGCAGCTTAACTTCTAGCGGGATCTACAATGAGCAGTTCTTC | CASSLTSSGIYNEQFF
TRBJ2-7 | NA | NA | TRBV5-6 | TGTGCCAGCAGCTTGGGAGTAGCCTACGAGCAGTACTTC | CASSLGVAYEQYF
TRBJ2-7 | NA | NA | TRBV4-1 | TGCGCCAGCAGCCAAGTCGGCGTCGGAGGAGGGGGATACGAGCAGTACTTC | CASSQVGVGGGGYEQYF
TRBJ2-7 | NA | NA | TRBV27 | TGTGCCAGCAGGGCAAGGGGGGATTCGGCCTACGAGCAGTACTTC | CASRARGDSAYEQYF
TRBJ2-7 | NA | NA | TRBV28 | TGTGCCAGCACCGCCGGGGGAAGGCCCTACGAGCAGTACTTC | CASTAGGRPYEQYF
TRBJ1-5 | NA | NA | TRBV19 | TGTGCCAGTAGTATGGGGGGCAATCAGCCCCAGCATTTT | CASSMGGNQPQHF
TRBJ2-7 | NA | NA | TRBV4-3 | TGCGCCAGCAGCCAGCAGCGAGGCCCTCTCTACGAGCAGTACTTC | CASSQQRGPLYEQYF
TRBJ2-1 | NA | TRBD2 | TRBV14 | TGTGCCAGCAGCGGCTCGGGACTAGCGGGAGAAGCAACCTACAATGAGCAGTTCTTC | CASSGSGLAGEATYNEQFF
TRBJ2-3 | NA | NA | TRBV15 | TGTGCCACCAGCAGAGATCCGGCCAAGGGCACAGATACGCAGTATTTT | CATSRDPAKGTDTQYF
TRBJ2-7 | once | TRBD1 | TRBV19 | TGTGCCAGTAGTATAGGACAGGGGACGATTTACGAGCAGTACTTC | CASSIGQGTIYEQYF
TRBJ2-7 | NA | NA | TRBV4-1 | TGCGCCAGCAGCCAAAACTACGAGCAGTACTTC | CASSQNYEQYF
TRBJ2-3 | once | NA | TRBV19 | TGTGCCAGTAGTATAGAAGGTCGGGTTTCAGATACGCAGTATTTT | CASSIEGRVSDTQYF
TRBJ2-1 | NA | NA | TRBV27 | TGTGCCAGCAGTCCCCAGTACCGTATCCCAAACAATGAGCAGTTCTTC | CASSPQYRIPNNEQFF
TRBJ1-1 | NA | NA | TRBV27 | TGTGCCAGCAGTATTCCAGGGAGAGGCACTGAAGCTTTCTTT | CASSIPGRGTEAFF
TRBJ2-5 | NA | TRBD1 | TRBV4-1 | TGCGCCAGCAGCCCGAGGTCAGGGGGCCAGGTAGAGACCCAGTACTTC | CASSPRSGGQVETQYF
TRBJ2-7 | NA | TRBD2 | TRBV7-8 | TGTGCCAGCAGCTCTGCCCCCTCAGCGGGAGGTAGGTACGAGCAGTACTTC | CASSSAPSAGGRYEQYF
TRBJ1-5 | NA | NA | TRBV27 | TGTGCCAGCAGTTTCGGGTCAGGGTTTAATCAGCCCCAGCATTTT | CASSFGSGFNQPQHF
TRBJ2-7 | NA | NA | TRBV16 | TGTGCCAGCAGCCCACAGGGATATTGGTACGAGCAGTACTTC | CASSPQGYWYEQYF
TRBJ2-3 | NA | NA | TRBV5-1 | TGCGCCAGCAGCTCAGGGGAGGGCACAGATACGCAGTATTTT | CASSSGEGTDTQYF
TRBJ2-1 | NA | NA | TRBV28 | TGTGCCAGCAGTTTTGTTGGTCGGCGGGGACCCAGAACATACAATGAGCAGTTCTTC | CASSFVGRRGPRTYNEQFF
TRBJ2-7 | NA | NA | TRBV28 | TGTGCCAGCAGTTTCTCACTCGGCGAACCTATCTACGAGCAGTACTTC | CASSFSLGEPIYEQYF
TRBJ1-2 | NA | NA | TRBV6-5 | TGTGCCAGCACCACAGGGAGGTGGTACTATGGCTACACCTTC | CASTTGRWYYGYTF
TRBJ2-1 | NA | TRBD2 | TRBV7-3 | TGTGCCAGCAGCTTAAATAGTCCGGGACTAGCCTACAATGAGCAGTTCTTC | CASSLNSPGLAYNEQFF
TRBJ2-1 | NA | TRBD2 | TRBV5-5 | TGTGCCAGCAGCTTAAGCGGGAGGTCTGAGCAGTTCTTC | CASSLSGRSEQFF
TRBJ2-1 | NA | TRBD2 | TRBV19 | TGTGCCAGTTTAGCGGGAGATGACAATGAGCAGTTCTTC | CASLAGDDNEQFF
TRBJ2-1 | NA | NA | TRBV19 | TGTGCCAGTAGTATCGCAGGGGTTTCATACAATGAGCAGTTCTTC | CASSIAGVSYNEQFF